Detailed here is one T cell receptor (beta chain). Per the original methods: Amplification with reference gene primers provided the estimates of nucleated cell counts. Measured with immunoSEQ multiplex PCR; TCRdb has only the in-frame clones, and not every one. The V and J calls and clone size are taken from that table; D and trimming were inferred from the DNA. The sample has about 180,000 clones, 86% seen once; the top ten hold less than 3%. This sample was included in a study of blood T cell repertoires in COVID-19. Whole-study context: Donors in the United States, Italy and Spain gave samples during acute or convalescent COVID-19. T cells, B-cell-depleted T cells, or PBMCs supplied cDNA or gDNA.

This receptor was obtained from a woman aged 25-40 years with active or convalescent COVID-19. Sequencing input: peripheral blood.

The CDR3 sequence is CASSISGRGNEKLFF. The CDR3 DNA reads as TGTGCCAGTAGTATCTCTGGGCGGGGTAATGAAAAACTGTTTTTT. The J gene is TRBJ1-4, the V gene TRBV19; D call uncertain. This CDR3 contains 15 residues. V dropped 3 bases and J dropped 4 bases, with 12 bases sitting between them. Per the germline V gene, CDR1 is LNHDA and CDR2 is SQIVND (reference sequence).